The 18 T cell receptor beta chains presented below share a single source sample, sequenced in a study of CD8+ T cells in alopecia areata. The authors extracted RNA and reverse transcribed it into cDNA as the sequencing template. TCRdb keeps only in-frame clones here, not all; method: immunoSEQ multiplex PCR. This table holds about 100,000 clones, roughly 40% found once. Treatment described: oral pan-JAK inhibitor, 5-10 mg twice daily. This material consisted of CD8+ T cells sorted from blood, taken at week 24, from a patient treated with tofacitinib. The receptors come from a human donor with alopecia areata.

This clone occurred a few times. The CDR3 region is CSVEGPSGPYNEQFF. CDR3 nucleotide sequence: TGCAGCGTTGAAGGCCCTTCCGGCCCCTACAATGAGCAGTTCTTC. The gene calls are TRBV29-1 and TRBJ2-1; D gene ambiguous. Trimming removed 1 base from V and 2 bases from J, with 12 bases in between. The CDR3 covers 15 residues. Germline-derived CDR1 and CDR2 are SQVTM and ANQGSEA.

The count of this clone is one. The chain joins TRBV4-1 to TRBJ2-7; tentative D call: TRBD2 (5 bases). Germline V gene data show CDR1 as MGHRA and CDR2 as YSYEKL. The V and J ends lost 1 base and 2 bases respectively, with 12 bases between them. The CDR3 is 15 residues long. The CDR3 region is CASSQVDSGAYEQYF. CDR3 nucleotide sequence: TGCGCCAGCAGCCAAGTGGACTCCGGGGCCTACGAGCAGTACTTC.

This chain connects TRBV29-1 to TRBJ2-6; 9 nucleotides align to TRBD2. This CDR3 region has 17 residues. The germline V gene encodes CDR1 SQVTM and CDR2 ANQGSEA. After removal of 7 bases from V and 1 base from J, the junction contained 11 bases not matched to a gene. The CDR3 region has the DNA TGCAGCGCGATAGTGGTAGCGGGAGTGTCTGGGGCCAACGTCCTGACTTTC. This codes for CSAIVVAGVSGANVLTF. Based on the CDR3 plus reference TRBV29-1 and TRBJ2-6, the full variable domain is SAVISQKPSRDICQRGTSLTIQCQVDSQVTMMFWYRQQPGQSLTLIATANQGSEATYESGFVIDKFPISRPNLTFSTLTVSNMSPEDSSIYLCSAIVVAGVSGANVLTFGAGSRLTVL.

This clone was seen a few times. The chain has TRBV7-2 and TRBJ2-7; D possibly uses TRBD1 or TRBD2 (5 bases each). The CDR3 covers 14 residues. Germline CDR1 reads SGHTA; CDR2 reads FQGNSA. Trimming cost V 5 bases and J 2 bases, with 13 bases left between them. The CDR3 coding sequence is TGTGCCAGCAGCGACAGCGGCCGTCCCTACGAGCAGTACTTC. Amino acid sequence: CASSDSGRPYEQYF.

This clone has only a few counts. The CDR3 here is CSVDYGLSEGPNVLTF. The CDR3 coding sequence is TGCAGCGTTGACTATGGGCTAAGTGAGGGGCCCAACGTCCTGACTTTC. The rearrangement uses TRBV29-1 and TRBJ2-6; the D call may be TRBD1 or TRBD2 (5 bases each). V gave up 3 bases and J gave up 8 bases, with 20 bases separating them. Germline loops: CDR1 SQVTM, CDR2 ANQGSEA. This CDR3 region has 16 residues.

This clone has a handful of counts. Within the sample, other DNA sequences also encode this same CDR3. The chain carries TRBV19 and TRBJ1-5, with unresolved D. CDR3 length: 17 residues. Trimming pared 1 base from V and 0 bases from J, leaving 13 bases between. Germline-derived CDR1 and CDR2 are LNHDA and SQIVND (reference sequence). CDR3 DNA sequence: TGTGCCAGTAGTATAGGCTGGGCGACTTATAGCAATCAGCCCCAGCATTTT. It encodes CASSIGWATYSNQPQHF.

This rearrangement joins TRBV9 to TRBJ1-2; 7 bases agree with TRBD1. The junction had 10 bases not matched to a gene; V was cut back by 2 bases and J by 3 bases. The CDR3 consists of 16 residues. Germline CDR1 is SGDLS and CDR2 is YYNGEE. This chain's CDR3 is CASSVPARGGDYGYTF. The CDR3 DNA is TGTGCCAGCAGCGTCCCTGCCAGGGGGGGCGACTATGGCTACACCTTC.

The chain recombines TRBV25-1 with TRBJ2-1; 14 bases are shared with TRBD2. Germline V gives CDR1 MGHDK, CDR2 SYGVNS. V was clipped by 6 bases and J by 9 bases; unmatched bases: 10. CDR3 length equals 16 residues. This CDR3 reads CASRGLAGVVWGEQFF. DNA for the CDR3: TGTGCCAGCAGGGGACTAGCGGGAGTGGTTTGGGGTGAGCAGTTCTTC.

The sample holds one count of this clone. This chain uses TRBV13 with TRBJ2-5; a possible D gene is TRBD2 (5 bases). The CDR3 spans 17 residues. The germline V and J ends were trimmed by 6 bases and 0 bases, with 20 bases remaining between them. Germline CDR1 reads PRHDT; CDR2 reads FYEKMQ (reference sequence). This chain's CDR3 is CASSPLATLSYQETQYF. In DNA, the CDR3 is TGTGCCAGCAGTCCCTTAGCGACGCTGTCGTACCAAGAGACCCAGTACTTC.

The table lists this clone with a few counts. This chain joins TRBV27 and TRBJ1-5; D is uncertain. Germline lookup yields CDR1 MNHEY and CDR2 SMNVEV (reference sequence). V was cut by 5 bases and J by 6 bases, with 8 bases left in between. The CDR3 is made up of 12 amino acids. CDR3 nucleotide sequence: TGTGCCAGCAGTCCCGTCGGTCAGCCCCAGCATTTT. This gives the protein CASSPVGQPQHF.

This rearrangement joins TRBV29-1 to TRBJ2-2; D is uncertain. Deletions cut 7 bases from V and 5 bases from J, with 11 bases between. The CDR3 sequence is 12 residues long. CDR1 SQVTM and CDR2 ANQGSEA come from the germline V gene. The CDR3 sequence is CSAPVPTGELFF. For the CDR3, the DNA is TGCAGCGCTCCCGTGCCGACCGGGGAGCTGTTTTTT.

This clone was recorded a few times. The J gene is TRBJ2-5, the V gene TRBV4-1; a possible D gene is TRBD2 (6 bases). CDR3 size: 15 residues. Germline V gene lookup returns CDR1 MGHRA and CDR2 YSYEKL. V was clipped by 1 base and J by 5 bases, with 14 bases between them. The CDR3 DNA sequence: TGCGCCAGCAGCCAAGCCCGAGGGAGGAGTGAGACCCAGTACTTC. Translating it yields CASSQARGRSETQYF.

In this sample, this clone turned up once. V and J are TRBV4-1 and TRBJ2-1; D gene unclear. The germline V gene encodes CDR1 MGHRA and CDR2 YSYEKL. The ends were cut back, 0 bases at V and 14 bases at J, with 11 bases in the middle. This CDR3 has 12 amino acids. The CDR3 sequence: CASSQEGLAEFF. Written as DNA, the CDR3 is TGCGCCAGCAGCCAAGAAGGCCTGGCGGAGTTCTTC.

The chain carries TRBV19 and TRBJ1-1; D call uncertain. V lost 5 bases to trimming and J lost 0 bases, with 10 bases between them. The CDR3 extends over 14 amino acids. CDR1 and CDR2 (germline): LNHDA, SQIVND (reference sequence). CDR3 DNA: TGTGCCAGTAGTCGGAAAGTCCTGAACACTGAAGCTTTCTTT. This codes for CASSRKVLNTEAFF.

This chain joins TRBV6-5 and TRBJ2-3; D uncertain. Between the trimmed V and J ends, which lost 2 bases and 6 bases, there was a span of 12 bases. CDR3 length: 14 amino acids. Germline V gene data show CDR1 as MNHEY and CDR2 as SVGAGI. The CDR3 DNA reads as TGTGCCAGCAGTTACGGGGTTAGGTCCGATACGCAGTATTTT. Protein: CASSYGVRSDTQYF.

The J gene is TRBJ2-7, the V gene TRBV15; a possible D gene is TRBD2 (5 bases). Germline values: CDR1 LNHNV, CDR2 YYDKDF (reference sequence). The CDR3 is 11 residues long. Trimming took 5 bases from V and 5 from J, leaving 7 bases between them. The CDR3 DNA reads TGTGCCACCAGCCAAGCGGACGAGCAGTACTTC. The encoded protein is CATSQADEQYF.

In its sample, this clone was seen a few times. Written as DNA, the CDR3 is TGCAGCGTTGAAGACCCCGGCACCGGGGAGCTGTTTTTT. As protein: CSVEDPGTGELFF. This chain uses TRBV29-1 with TRBJ2-2; D gene uncertain. Per germline, CDR1 SQVTM and CDR2 ANQGSEA. The V end was cut by 0 bases, the J end by 4 bases, with 6 bases between. The CDR3 is 13 amino acids.

This chain links TRBV9 with TRBJ2-2, with TRBD2 matching 10 bases. The CDR3 has 14 amino acids. V dropped 5 bases and J dropped 7; count of bases not matched to a gene: 5. The germline gives CDR1 SGDLS, CDR2 YYNGEE. The DNA for the CDR3 is TGTGCCAGCAGGGGACTAGCGAATGTCGGGGAGCTGTTTTTT. Translation: CASRGLANVGELFF. The variable domain in full, with the rest retrieved from reference TRBV9 and TRBJ2-2, is DSGVTQTPKHLITATGQRVTLRCSPRSGDLSVYWYQQSLDQGLQFLIQYYNGEERAKGNILERFSAQQFPDLHSELNLSSLELGDSALYFCASRGLANVGELFFGEGSRLTVL.